Following are 21 T cell receptor beta chains from one sample sequenced in a study of cytomegalovirus exposure and HLA in healthy donors. 13 Jbeta primers and 60 Vbeta primers were used for the PCR. Libraries were prepared by immunoSEQ multiplex PCR; TCRdb keeps only in-frame clonotypes and omits some of them. The sample yields under 200,000 clones, roughly 78% seen once. The sample taken for sequencing was PBMCs. The receptors come from a woman aged 40 to 55 in good health and CMV-seronegative.

This chain connects TRBV5-5 to TRBJ1-5; D is undetermined. The germline V gene encodes CDR1 SGHKS and CDR2 YYEKEE (reference sequence). This CDR3 contains 14 residues. Trimming took off 4 bases at V and 0 bases at J, with 8 bases between the two ends. The CDR3 coding sequence is TGTGCCAGCAGCACAGTCCTTAGCAATCAGCCCCAGCATTTT. It encodes CASSTVLSNQPQHF. Variable domain in full (rest from reference TRBV5-5 and TRBJ1-5): DAGVTQSPTHLIKTRGQQVTLRCSPISGHKSVSWYQQVLGQGPQFIFQYYEKEERGRGNFPDRFSARQFPNYSSELNVNALLLGDSALYLCASSTVLSNQPQHFGDGTRLSIL.

The chain has TRBV7-9 and TRBJ2-3, with 7 bases fitting TRBD1. Germline lookup yields CDR1 SEHNR and CDR2 FQNEAQ (reference sequence). After removal of 1 base from V and 4 bases from J, the junction contained 11 bases not matched to a gene. This CDR3 spans 17 amino acids. The CDR3 region has the DNA TGTGCCAGCAGCTTAGGGACCGGGACAGCAGGCTCAGATACGCAGTATTTT. This sequence encodes CASSLGTGTAGSDTQYF.

Comments on this clone: Mismatch with germline at one junction end may stem from a read error. The rearrangement joins TRBV6-5 to TRBJ2-3; D is unclear. The CDR3 spans 15 residues. CDR1 is MNHEY, CDR2 SVGAGI, per germline. Here the CDR3 reads CASGYSSRSGDTQYF. The CDR3 DNA is TGTGCCAGCGGTTACTCGAGCCGCTCCGGAGATACGCAGTATTTT.

The chain recombines TRBV28 with TRBJ2-7, with 7 positions matching TRBD2. Trimming removed 4 bases from V and 0 bases from J; junction bases left unmatched: 15. Germline V CDR1 and CDR2: MDHEN, SYDVKM. The CDR3 runs to 18 residues. CDR3 sequence: CASSWKIGTTLSSYEQYF. The CDR3 DNA reads TGTGCCAGCAGTTGGAAGATCGGGACTACCTTAAGCTCCTACGAGCAGTACTTC. Variable domain in full (rest from reference TRBV28 and TRBJ2-7): DVKVTQSSRYLVKRTGEKVFLECVQDMDHENMFWYRQDPGLGLRLIYFSYDVKMKEKGDIPEGYSVSREKKERFSLILESASTNQTSMYLCASSWKIGTTLSSYEQYFGPGTRLTVT.

The rearrangement joins TRBV5-4 to TRBJ2-1; 11 nucleotides line up with TRBD2. This CDR3 comprises 17 residues. Germline V lookup: CDR1 SGHNT, CDR2 YYREEE (reference sequence). V dropped 3 bases and J dropped 3; count of bases not matched to a gene: 8. The CDR3 is CASSSEPGTSGYNEQFF. The CDR3 DNA reads TGTGCCAGCAGCTCGGAGCCCGGGACTAGCGGCTACAATGAGCAGTTCTTC.

The chain employs TRBV18 and TRBJ1-4; D might be TRBD1 (5 bases). The germline gives CDR1 KGHSH, CDR2 LQKENI. With 7 bases removed from V and 8 bases from J, the gap between germline ends came to 17 bases. This CDR3 has 14 residues. The chain's CDR3 is CASCRGTAAEKLFF. CDR3 sequence (DNA): TGTGCCAGCTGTCGCGGGACGGCGGCAGAAAAACTGTTTTTT. Combining the CDR3 with reference TRBV18 and TRBJ1-4 gives the whole variable domain NAGVMQNPRHLVRRRGQEARLRCSPMKGHSHVYWYRQLPEEGLKFMVYLQKENIIDESGMPKERFSAEFPKEGPSILRIQQVVRGDSAAYFCASCRGTAAEKLFFGSGTQLSVL.

V gene TRBV5-6 combines with J gene TRBJ2-3; 9 bases agree with TRBD2. Germline V CDR1 and CDR2: SGHDT, YYEEEE. With 3 bases clipped from V and 2 bases from J, the junction kept 16 bases outside the gene matches. This CDR3 is 19 amino acids long. The CDR3 DNA is TGTGCCAGCAGCTGGGGGGCGGGGGGGCCTGTACCCTCCACAGATACGCAGTATTTT. Its protein product is CASSWGAGGPVPSTDTQYF.

The V gene is TRBV7-9, the J gene TRBJ2-1; tentatively, D is TRBD2 (7 bases). V lost 4 bases to trimming and J lost 3 bases, with 19 bases between them. The CDR3 runs to 17 residues. The germline V gene has CDR1 SEHNR and CDR2 FQNEAQ (reference sequence). The CDR3 DNA reads TGTGCCAGCAGCTCGGACGGGGGGACAAAAATCTACAATGAGCAGTTCTTC. Translation gives CASSSDGGTKIYNEQFF.

J is TRBJ1-2 and V is TRBV7-2, with D hard to call. Germline V gene sequence: CDR1 SGHTA, CDR2 FQGNSA. Trimming removed 4 bases from V and 4 bases from J, with 10 bases in between. The CDR3 loop spans 13 amino acids. The CDR3 DNA follows: TGTGCCAGCAGCTCCCCCTGGGCCTATGGCTACACCTTC. Its protein is CASSSPWAYGYTF. Full variable domain (outside the CDR3, taken from reference TRBV7-2 and TRBJ1-2): GAGVSQSPSNKVTEKGKDVELRCDPISGHTALYWYRQSLGQGLEFLIYFQGNSAPDKSGLPSDRFSAERTGGSVSTLTIQRTQQEDSAVYLCASSSPWAYGYTFGSGTRLTVV.

The V gene is TRBV6-1, the J gene TRBJ1-2; the match to TRBD1 covers 9 bases. V shed 6 bases and J 4 bases; nucleotides not matched to a gene: 9. Per germline, CDR1 MNHNS and CDR2 SASEGT. The CDR3 is made up of 15 amino acids. CDR3 sequence: CASRDRDRVGYGYTF. CDR3 bases: TGTGCCAGCAGAGACCGGGACAGGGTGGGCTATGGCTACACCTTC.

This clone came up once. This chain connects TRBV10-3 to TRBJ2-3; a weak D match, TRBD1 (5 bases). From germline, CDR1 is ENHRY and CDR2 SYGVKD. The V and J ends lost 0 bases and 1 base respectively, with 11 bases between them. The CDR3 length is 16 residues. The CDR3 DNA reads as TGTGCCATCAGTGAGTCCTGGGTAGGGGGCACAGATACGCAGTATTTT. It translates to CAISESWVGGTDTQYF.

This chain joins TRBV6-5 and TRBJ2-1, with D possibly TRBD1 on 6 matching bases. Looked up from germline, CDR1 is MNHEY and CDR2 is SVGAGI. The CDR3 extends over 15 amino acids. The ends were cut back, 2 bases at V and 9 bases at J, with 17 bases in the middle. Here the CDR3 DNA reads TGTGCCAGCAGTTACCAACCTACAGGGTTGGGTGAGCAGTTCTTC. Protein product: CASSYQPTGLGEQFF.

This clone was observed at least ten times. The rearrangement joins TRBV7-8 to TRBJ1-5; TRBD1 matches 7 bases. Trimming took 3 bases from V and 3 from J; bases not matched to a gene: 5. The CDR3 extends over 15 amino acids. Germline V gene data show CDR1 as SGHVS and CDR2 as FQNEAQ. As DNA, the CDR3 is TGTGCCAGCAGCTTGATTGGGACAGTCAATCAGCCCCAGCATTTT. It specifies CASSLIGTVNQPQHF.

V is TRBV28 and J is TRBJ1-1; TRBD1 matches at 7 bases. Looked up from germline, CDR1 is MDHEN and CDR2 is SYDVKM. The J segment lost 11 bases and the V segment lost 5 bases, leaving 14 bases of the junction unmatched. The length of the CDR3 is 14 residues. CDR3 nucleotide sequence: TGTGCCAGCAGTCCACCCGGGACAGACCAAGTGGCTTTCTTT. Translation: CASSPPGTDQVAFF.

The J gene is TRBJ2-3, the V gene TRBV25-1; 9 bases align to TRBD1. Per germline, CDR1 MGHDK and CDR2 SYGVNS. The CDR3 totals 13 residues. J lost 4 bases, V lost 5 bases, and 1 base had no gene match. The CDR3 DNA reads TGTGCCAGCAGTAGGACAGGGGCAGATACGCAGTATTTT. Protein product: CASSRTGADTQYF.

The chain has TRBV10-3 and TRBJ2-7, with 7 nucleotides matching TRBD1. Germline V gene lookup returns CDR1 ENHRY and CDR2 SYGVKD. The CDR3 covers 14 residues. V lost 2 bases, J lost 4 bases, and 5 bases stayed unmatched. CDR3 sequence (DNA): TGTGCCATCAGTGAGACAGGGGAGCTTTACGAGCAGTACTTC. This codes for CAISETGELYEQYF.

This clone is a singleton in its sample. The V gene is TRBV18, the J gene TRBJ2-7; D unclear. The germline V gene encodes CDR1 KGHSH and CDR2 LQKENI. This CDR3 is 15 amino acids long. V lost 2 bases and J lost 0, with 11 bases in between. CDR3 sequence reads: CASSPGQAFSYEQYF. The CDR3 DNA reads TGTGCCAGCTCACCAGGGCAGGCCTTCTCCTACGAGCAGTACTTC.

This chain links TRBV7-9 with TRBJ1-2; 9 bases map to TRBD1. Trimming removed 5 bases from V and 6 bases from J; junction bases left unmatched: 19. The CDR3 spans 18 residues. Germline CDR1 SEHNR, CDR2 FQNEAQ (reference sequence). The CDR3: CASSLRSGTGSTLHGYTF. DNA for the CDR3: TGTGCCAGCAGCCTAAGATCCGGGACAGGGTCAACTCTCCATGGCTACACCTTC.

V is TRBV11-2 and J is TRBJ1-1; 10 bases align to TRBD1. The V gene end was trimmed by 5 bases and the J gene end by 5 bases; junction bases not matched to a gene: 11. Per germline, CDR1 SGHAT and CDR2 FQNNGV. The CDR3 runs 16 residues. The CDR3 bases are TGTGCCAGCAGCGTAGCCGGGACAGGGGCATTTACTGAAGCTTTCTTT. Translated: CASSVAGTGAFTEAFF.

The rearrangement uses TRBV11-3 and TRBJ1-1, with D perhaps TRBD1 (6 bases). Germline V lookup: CDR1 SGHNT, CDR2 YENEEA. V was pared by 8 bases and J by 0 bases, with 13 bases between. The CDR3 has 14 residues. As DNA, the CDR3 is TGTGCCAGCTCCCCGGACAGTTTGAACACTGAAGCTTTCTTT. It translates to CASSPDSLNTEAFF.

The chain couples TRBV9 to TRBJ2-2; 8 nucleotides line up with TRBD1. V shed 6 bases and J 5 bases; nucleotides not matched to a gene: 9. The V gene's germline CDR1 is SGDLS and CDR2 YYNGEE. The CDR3 has 15 amino acids. The CDR3 loop reads CASNDGQGLTGELFF. The CDR3 nucleotides read TGTGCCAGCAACGATGGACAGGGCTTAACCGGGGAGCTGTTTTTT. Using reference TRBV9 and TRBJ2-2 for the parts outside the CDR3, the full variable domain is DSGVTQTPKHLITATGQRVTLRCSPRSGDLSVYWYQQSLDQGLQFLIQYYNGEERAKGNILERFSAQQFPDLHSELNLSSLELGDSALYFCASNDGQGLTGELFFGEGSRLTVL.